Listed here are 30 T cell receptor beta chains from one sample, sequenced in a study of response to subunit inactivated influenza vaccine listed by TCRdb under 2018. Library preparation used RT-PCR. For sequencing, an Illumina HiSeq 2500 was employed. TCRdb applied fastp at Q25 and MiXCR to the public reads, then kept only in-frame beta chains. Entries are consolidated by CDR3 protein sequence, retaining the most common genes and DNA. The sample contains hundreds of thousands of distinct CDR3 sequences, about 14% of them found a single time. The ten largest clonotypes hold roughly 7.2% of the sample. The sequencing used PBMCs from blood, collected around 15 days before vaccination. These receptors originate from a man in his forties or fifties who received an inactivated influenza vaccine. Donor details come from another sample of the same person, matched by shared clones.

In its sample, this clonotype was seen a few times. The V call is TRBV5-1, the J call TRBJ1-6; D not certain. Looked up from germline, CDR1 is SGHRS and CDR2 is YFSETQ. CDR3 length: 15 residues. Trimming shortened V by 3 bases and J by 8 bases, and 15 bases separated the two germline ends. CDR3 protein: CASSSTPRPDSPLHF. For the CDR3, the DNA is TGCGCCAGCAGCTCCACCCCCAGGCCCGATTCACCCCTCCACTTT.

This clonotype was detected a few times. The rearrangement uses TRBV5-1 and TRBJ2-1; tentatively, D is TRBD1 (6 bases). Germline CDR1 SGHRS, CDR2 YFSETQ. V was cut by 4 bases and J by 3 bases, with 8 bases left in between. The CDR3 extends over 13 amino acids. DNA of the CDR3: TGCGCCAGCAGCATGGACAGCTACAATGAGCAGTTCTTC. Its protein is CASSMDSYNEQFF.

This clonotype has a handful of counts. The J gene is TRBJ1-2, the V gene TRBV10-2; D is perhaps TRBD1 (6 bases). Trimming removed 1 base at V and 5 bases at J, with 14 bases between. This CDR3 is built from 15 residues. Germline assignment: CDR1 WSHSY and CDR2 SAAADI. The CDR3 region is CASSEFPGAGYGYTF. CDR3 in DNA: TGCGCCAGCAGTGAGTTTCCGGGGGCGGGGTATGGCTACACCTTC.

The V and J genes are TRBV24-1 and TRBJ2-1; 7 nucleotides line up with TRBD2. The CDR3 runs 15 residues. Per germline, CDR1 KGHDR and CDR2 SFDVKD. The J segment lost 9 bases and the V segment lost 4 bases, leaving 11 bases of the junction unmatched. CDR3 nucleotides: TGTGCCACCAGTGACCCCGGACTAGTGGCAGCTGAGCAGTTCTTC. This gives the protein CATSDPGLVAAEQFF.

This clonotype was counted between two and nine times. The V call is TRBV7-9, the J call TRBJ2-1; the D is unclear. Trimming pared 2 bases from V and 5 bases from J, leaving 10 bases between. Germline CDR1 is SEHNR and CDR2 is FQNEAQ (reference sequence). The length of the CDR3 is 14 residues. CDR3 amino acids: CASSLNTNNNEQFF. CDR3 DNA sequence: TGTGCCAGCAGCTTAAATACTAATAACAATGAGCAGTTCTTC.

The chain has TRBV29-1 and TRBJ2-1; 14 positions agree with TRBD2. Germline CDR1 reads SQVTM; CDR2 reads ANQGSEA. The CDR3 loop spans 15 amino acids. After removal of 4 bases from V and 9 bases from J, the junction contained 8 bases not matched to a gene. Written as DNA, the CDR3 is TGCAGCGTTGCCTCCGGGACTAGCGGGAGTGGTGAGCAGTTCTTC. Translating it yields CSVASGTSGSGEQFF.

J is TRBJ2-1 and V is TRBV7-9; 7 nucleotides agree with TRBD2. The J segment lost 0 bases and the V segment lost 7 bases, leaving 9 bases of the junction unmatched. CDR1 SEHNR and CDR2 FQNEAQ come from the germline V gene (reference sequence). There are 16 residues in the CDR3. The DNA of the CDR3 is TGTGCCAGCAACTTCCCCGGGGGGACCTCCTACAATGAGCAGTTCTTC. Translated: CASNFPGGTSYNEQFF.

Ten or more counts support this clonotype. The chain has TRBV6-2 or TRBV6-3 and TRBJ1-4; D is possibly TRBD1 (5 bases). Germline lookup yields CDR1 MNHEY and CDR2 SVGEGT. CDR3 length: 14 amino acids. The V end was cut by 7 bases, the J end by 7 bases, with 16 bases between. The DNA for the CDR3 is TGTGCCAGCAATTCCGGGACGACGGGTGAAAAACTGTTTTTT. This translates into CASNSGTTGEKLFF.

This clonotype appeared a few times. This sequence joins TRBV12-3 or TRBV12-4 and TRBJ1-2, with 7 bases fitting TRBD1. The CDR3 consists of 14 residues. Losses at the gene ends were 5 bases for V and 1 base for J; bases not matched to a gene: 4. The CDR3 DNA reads TGTGCCAGCAGTACAGACAGGGTTAACTATGGCTACACCTTC. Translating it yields CASSTDRVNYGYTF.

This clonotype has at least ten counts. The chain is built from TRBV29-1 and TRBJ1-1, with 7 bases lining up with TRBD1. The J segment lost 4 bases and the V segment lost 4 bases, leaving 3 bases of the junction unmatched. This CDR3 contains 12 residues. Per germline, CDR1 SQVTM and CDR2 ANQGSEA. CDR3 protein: CSVGAGGTEAFF. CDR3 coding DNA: TGCAGCGTTGGGGCAGGGGGCACTGAAGCTTTCTTT.

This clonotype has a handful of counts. The CDR3 sequence is CSVEGNQIQETQYF. Here the CDR3 DNA reads TGCAGCGTTGAAGGCAACCAGATCCAAGAGACCCAGTACTTC. V is TRBV29-1 and J is TRBJ2-5; the D is unclear. Germline assignment: CDR1 SQVTM and CDR2 ANQGSEA. V was shortened by 1 base and J by 1 base, with 10 bases between the two germline ends. There are 14 residues in the CDR3. The full variable domain, rest sourced from reference TRBV29-1 and TRBJ2-5, is SAVISQKPSRDICQRGTSLTIQCQVDSQVTMMFWYRQQPGQSLTLIATANQGSEATYESGFVIDKFPISRPNLTFSTLTVSNMSPEDSSIYLCSVEGNQIQETQYFGPGTRLLVL.

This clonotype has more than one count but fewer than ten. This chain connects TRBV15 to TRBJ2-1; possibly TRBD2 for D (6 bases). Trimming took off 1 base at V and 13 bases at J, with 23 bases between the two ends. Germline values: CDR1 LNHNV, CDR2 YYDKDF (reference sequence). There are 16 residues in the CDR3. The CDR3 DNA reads TGTGCCACCAGCAGAGCGGAGGGCCTGGTGGGGTGGGCCCAGTTCTTC. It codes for CATSRAEGLVGWAQFF.

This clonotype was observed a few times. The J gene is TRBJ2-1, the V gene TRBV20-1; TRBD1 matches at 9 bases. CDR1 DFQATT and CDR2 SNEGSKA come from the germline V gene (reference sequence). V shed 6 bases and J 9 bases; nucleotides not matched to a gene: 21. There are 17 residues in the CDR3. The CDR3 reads CSAPFGGTGMSGGEQFF. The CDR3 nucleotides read TGCAGTGCCCCTTTTGGTGGGACAGGGATGTCCGGGGGTGAGCAGTTCTTC.

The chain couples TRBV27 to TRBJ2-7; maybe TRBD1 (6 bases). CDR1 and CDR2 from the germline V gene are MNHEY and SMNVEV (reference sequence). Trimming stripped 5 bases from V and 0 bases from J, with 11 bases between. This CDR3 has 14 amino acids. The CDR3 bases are TGTGCCAGCAGTAAACAGGGCGACTCCTACGAGCAGTACTTC. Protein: CASSKQGDSYEQYF.

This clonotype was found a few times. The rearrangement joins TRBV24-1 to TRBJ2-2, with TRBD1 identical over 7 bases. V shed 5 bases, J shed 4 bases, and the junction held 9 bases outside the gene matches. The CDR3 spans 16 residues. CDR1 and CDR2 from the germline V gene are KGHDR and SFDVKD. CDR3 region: CATSGPVGTVTGELFF. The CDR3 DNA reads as TGTGCCACCAGTGGACCCGTAGGGACAGTCACCGGGGAGCTGTTTTTT.

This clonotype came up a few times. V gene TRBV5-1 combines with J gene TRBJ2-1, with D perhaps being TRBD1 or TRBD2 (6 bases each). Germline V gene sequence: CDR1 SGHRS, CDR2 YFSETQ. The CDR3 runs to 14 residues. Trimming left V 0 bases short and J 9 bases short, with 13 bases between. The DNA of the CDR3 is TGCGCCAGCAGCTTGGCAACGGGGGCGGGTGAGCAGTTCTTC. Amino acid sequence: CASSLATGAGEQFF.

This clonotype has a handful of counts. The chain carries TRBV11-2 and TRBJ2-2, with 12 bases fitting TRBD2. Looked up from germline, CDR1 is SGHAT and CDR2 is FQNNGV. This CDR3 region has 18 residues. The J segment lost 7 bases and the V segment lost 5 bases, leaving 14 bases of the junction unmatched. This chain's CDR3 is CASSPRLAGGRTVGELFF. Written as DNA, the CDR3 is TGTGCCAGCAGCCCCAGGCTAGCGGGAGGGCGTACGGTCGGGGAGCTGTTTTTT. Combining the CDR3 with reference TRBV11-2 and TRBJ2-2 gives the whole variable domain EAGVAQSPRYKIIEKRQSVAFWCNPISGHATLYWYQQILGQGPKLLIQFQNNGVVDDSQLPKDRFSAERLKGVDSTLKIQPAKLEDSAVYLCASSPRLAGGRTVGELFFGEGSRLTVL.

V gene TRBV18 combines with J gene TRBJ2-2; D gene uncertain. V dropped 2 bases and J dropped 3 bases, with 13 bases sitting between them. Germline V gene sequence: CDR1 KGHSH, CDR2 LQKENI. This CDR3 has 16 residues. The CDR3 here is CASSPMGALHTGELFF. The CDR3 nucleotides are TGTGCCAGCTCACCAATGGGCGCATTACACACCGGGGAGCTGTTTTTT.

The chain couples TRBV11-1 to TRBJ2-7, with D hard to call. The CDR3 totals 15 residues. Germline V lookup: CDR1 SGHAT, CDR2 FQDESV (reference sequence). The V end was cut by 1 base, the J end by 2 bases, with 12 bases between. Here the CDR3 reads CASSLEFARTYEQYF. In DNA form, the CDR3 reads TGTGCCAGCAGCTTAGAGTTCGCCAGAACCTACGAGCAGTACTTC. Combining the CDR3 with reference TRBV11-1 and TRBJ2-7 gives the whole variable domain EAEVAQSPRYKITEKSQAVAFWCDPISGHATLYWYRQILGQGPELLVQFQDESVVDDSQLPKDRFSAERLKGVDSTLKIQPAELGDSAMYLCASSLEFARTYEQYFGPGTRLTVT.

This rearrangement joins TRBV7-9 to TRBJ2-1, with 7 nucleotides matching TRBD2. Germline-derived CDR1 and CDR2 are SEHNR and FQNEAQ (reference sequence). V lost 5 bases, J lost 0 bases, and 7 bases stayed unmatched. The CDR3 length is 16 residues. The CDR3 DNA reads TGTGCCAGCAGCAGCCCTAGCGGAGACTCCTACAATGAGCAGTTCTTC. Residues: CASSSPSGDSYNEQFF.

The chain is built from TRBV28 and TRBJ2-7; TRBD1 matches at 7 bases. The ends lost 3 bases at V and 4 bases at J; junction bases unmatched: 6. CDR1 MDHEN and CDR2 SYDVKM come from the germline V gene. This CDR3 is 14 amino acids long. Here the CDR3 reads CASSLRGRVYEQYF. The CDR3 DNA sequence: TGTGCCAGCAGTTTGAGGGGGCGCGTATACGAGCAGTACTTC.

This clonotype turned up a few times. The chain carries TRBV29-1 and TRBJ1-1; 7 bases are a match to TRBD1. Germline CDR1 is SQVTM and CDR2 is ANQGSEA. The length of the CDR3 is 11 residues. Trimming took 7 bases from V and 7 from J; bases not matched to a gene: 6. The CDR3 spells CSAVGQVEAFF. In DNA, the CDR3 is TGCAGCGCCGTCGGACAGGTTGAAGCTTTCTTT.

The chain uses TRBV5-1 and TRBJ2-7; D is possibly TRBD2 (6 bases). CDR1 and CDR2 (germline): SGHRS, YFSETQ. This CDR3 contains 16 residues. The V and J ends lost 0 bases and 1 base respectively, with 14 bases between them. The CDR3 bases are TGCGCCAGCAGCTTGGGGGGGGTCGACATTTCCTACGAGCAGTACTTC. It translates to CASSLGGVDISYEQYF.

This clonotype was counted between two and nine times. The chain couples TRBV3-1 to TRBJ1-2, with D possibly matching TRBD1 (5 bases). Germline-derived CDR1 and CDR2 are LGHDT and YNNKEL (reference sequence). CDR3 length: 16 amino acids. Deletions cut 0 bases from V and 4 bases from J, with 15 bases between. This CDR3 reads CASSQDGAGVGYGYTF. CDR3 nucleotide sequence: TGTGCCAGCAGCCAAGATGGGGCGGGAGTCGGCTATGGCTACACCTTC.

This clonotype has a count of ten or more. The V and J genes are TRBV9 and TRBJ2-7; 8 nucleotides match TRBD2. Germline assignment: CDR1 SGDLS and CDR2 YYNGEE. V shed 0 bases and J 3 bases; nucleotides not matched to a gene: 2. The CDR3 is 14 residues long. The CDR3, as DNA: TGTGCCAGCAGCGTAGCAGCGGGAGTCTACGAGCAGTACTTC. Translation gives CASSVAAGVYEQYF. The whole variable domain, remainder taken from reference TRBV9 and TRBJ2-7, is DSGVTQTPKHLITATGQRVTLRCSPRSGDLSVYWYQQSLDQGLQFLIQYYNGEERAKGNILERFSAQQFPDLHSELNLSSLELGDSALYFCASSVAAGVYEQYFGPGTRLTVT.

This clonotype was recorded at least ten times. The CDR3 nucleotides read TGCGCCAGCAGTGAGTCAAGGTACGCTGAAGCTTTCTTT. This sequence encodes CASSESRYAEAFF. This rearrangement joins TRBV10-2 to TRBJ1-1; no clear D. This CDR3 is built from 13 residues. V was trimmed by 0 bases and J by 6 bases, leaving 8 bases between them. Looked up from germline, CDR1 is WSHSY and CDR2 is SAAADI.

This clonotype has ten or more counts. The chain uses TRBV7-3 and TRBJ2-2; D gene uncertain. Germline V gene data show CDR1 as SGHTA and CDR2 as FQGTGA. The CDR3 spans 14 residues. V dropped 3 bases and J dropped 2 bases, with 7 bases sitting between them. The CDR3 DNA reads TGTGCCAGCAGCTTGCTAGTTAACACCGGGGAGCTGTTTTTT. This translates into CASSLLVNTGELFF.

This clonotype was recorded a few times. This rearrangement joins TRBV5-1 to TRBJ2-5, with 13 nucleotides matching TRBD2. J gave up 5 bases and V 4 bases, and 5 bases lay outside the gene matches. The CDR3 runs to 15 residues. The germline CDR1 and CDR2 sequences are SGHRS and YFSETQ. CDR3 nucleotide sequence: TGCGCCAGCAGCCCAGGACTAGCGGGGGCGGAGACCCAGTACTTC. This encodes CASSPGLAGAETQYF.

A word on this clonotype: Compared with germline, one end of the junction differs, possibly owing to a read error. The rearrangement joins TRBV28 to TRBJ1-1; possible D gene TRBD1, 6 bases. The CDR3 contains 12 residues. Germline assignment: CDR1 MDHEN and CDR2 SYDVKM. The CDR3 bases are TGTACCAGCAGTTTCGGGACATGGGAAGCTTTCTTT. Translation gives CTSSFGTWEAFF. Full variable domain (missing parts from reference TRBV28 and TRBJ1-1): DVKVTQSSRYLVKRTGEKVFLECVQDMDHENMFWYRQDPGLGLRLIYFSYDVKMKEKGDIPEGYSVSREKKERFSLILESASTNQTSMYLCTSSFGTWEAFFGQGTRLTVV.

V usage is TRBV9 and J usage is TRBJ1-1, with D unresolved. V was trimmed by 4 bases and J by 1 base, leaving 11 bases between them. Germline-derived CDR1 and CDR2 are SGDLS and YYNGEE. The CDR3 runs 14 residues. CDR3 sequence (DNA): TGTGCCAGCAGCCAAGGAGGGTCGAACACTGAAGCTTTCTTT. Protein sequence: CASSQGGSNTEAFF.